One and the same sample provided the 20 T cell receptor beta chains below, sequenced in a study of early T cells in non-severe SARS-CoV-2 infection. MiXCR, run by TCRdb on the 5' RACE reads, gives a single entry per CDR3 protein. The sample has tens of thousands of distinct CDR3 sequences, 5% to 6% seen once; the top ten hold approximately 5.4%. Source: whole blood, taken at baseline. These receptors all come from an adult who was a healthcare worker with PCR-confirmed SARS-CoV-2 infection or an uninfected control (not recorded which).

This clonotype occurred many times. The chain employs TRBV5-1 and TRBJ2-1; D is possibly TRBD1 (5 bases). The V end was cut by 0 bases, the J end by 0 bases, with 13 bases between. CDR1 is SGHRS and CDR2 is YFSETQ in the germline V gene. The CDR3 is 17 residues long. CDR3 coding DNA: TGCGCCAGCAGCTTGGCGGCAGGGTACAGCTCCTACAATGAGCAGTTCTTC. Amino acids: CASSLAAGYSSYNEQFF.

This clonotype occurred many times. The rearrangement uses TRBV11-2 and TRBJ1-1; D remains unclear. Trimming shortened V by 0 bases and J by 4 bases, and 12 bases separated the two germline ends. The CDR3 is 15 amino acids. CDR1 is SGHAT, CDR2 FQNNGV, per germline. CDR3 bases: TGTGCCAGCAGCTTAGATGGGTCCTTGGGCACTGAAGCTTTCTTT. Translated: CASSLDGSLGTEAFF.

This clonotype appeared a few times. This chain connects TRBV5-4 to TRBJ2-1; no firm D call. The CDR3 covers 14 residues. Germline CDR1 reads SGHNT; CDR2 reads YYREEE (reference sequence). V shed 2 bases and J shed 6 bases, with 12 bases lying between them. Written as DNA, the CDR3 is TGTGCCAGCAGCTTTGAATCGTCTTCCAATGAGCAGTTCTTC. This gives the protein CASSFESSSNEQFF.

This clonotype was seen at least ten times. The gene calls are TRBV6-1 and TRBJ2-3, with D hard to call. V was cut by 1 base and J by 1 base, with 9 bases left in between. This CDR3 contains 15 residues. Germline CDR1 and CDR2: MNHNS and SASEGT. CDR3 in DNA: TGTGCCAGCAGTGAAGGACGCGAGGGCACAGATACGCAGTATTTT. This gives the protein CASSEGREGTDTQYF.

The chain combines TRBV15 with TRBJ1-5, with D uncertain. The CDR3 is 16 residues long. V lost 0 bases to trimming and J lost 0 bases, with 9 bases between them. The germline V gene has CDR1 LNHNV and CDR2 YYDKDF (reference sequence). The CDR3 sequence: CATSRDADYSNQPQHF. In nucleotides, the CDR3 is TGTGCCACCAGCAGAGATGCAGATTATAGCAATCAGCCCCAGCATTTT.

This clonotype occurred many times. This chain uses TRBV6-6 with TRBJ1-4, with a possible D match to TRBD1 (6 bases). The germline V gene encodes CDR1 MNHNY and CDR2 SVGAGI (reference sequence). The CDR3 spans 13 residues. The V gene lost 10 bases and the J gene lost 8 bases, with 17 bases spanning the gap. The CDR3 loop reads CATSGGLEEKLFF. DNA of the CDR3: TGTGCCACGAGCGGGGGGCTTGAGGAAAAACTGTTTTTT.

There are many counts of this clonotype. The V call is TRBV7-2, the J call TRBJ1-5, with TRBD1 identical over 7 bases. Germline CDR1 reads SGHTA; CDR2 reads FQGNSA. The V and J ends lost 4 bases and 3 bases, in that order; junction bases with no gene match: 6. The CDR3 has 15 amino acids. CDR3 in DNA: TGTGCCAGCAGCTCGGGACAGATTGTCAATCAGCCCCAGCATTTT. Encoded protein: CASSSGQIVNQPQHF.

In its sample, this clonotype was seen a few times. The chain recombines TRBV12-3 or TRBV12-4 with TRBJ1-1, with D unclear. Trimming stripped 0 bases from V and 6 bases from J, with 8 bases between. CDR3 length equals 13 residues. The chain's CDR3 is CASSLAGMAEAFF. The CDR3 DNA sequence: TGTGCCAGCAGTTTAGCAGGGATGGCTGAAGCTTTCTTT.

This clonotype came up a few times. The J gene is TRBJ2-3, the V gene TRBV5-4, with D possibly being TRBD1 (6 bases). This CDR3 has 14 amino acids. CDR1 SGHNT and CDR2 YYREEE come from the germline V gene (reference sequence). Between the trimmed V and J ends, which lost 4 bases and 5 bases, there was a span of 14 bases. Here the CDR3 reads CASSQGTRGDTQYF. CDR3 DNA: TGTGCCAGCAGCCAGGGGACAAGAGGAGATACGCAGTATTTT. Looking up the rest from reference TRBV5-4 and TRBJ2-3 gives the full variable domain: ETGVTQSPTHLIKTRGQQVTLRCSSQSGHNTVSWYQQALGQGPQFIFQYYREEENGRGNFPPRFSGLQFPNYSSELNVNALELDDSALYLCASSQGTRGDTQYFGPGTRLTVL.

This clonotype was picked up many times. V usage is TRBV6-4 and J usage is TRBJ1-1, with D perhaps matching TRBD1 (6 bases). The CDR3 length is 17 residues. CDR1 MRHNA and CDR2 SNTAGT come from the germline V gene. The CDR3 nucleotides are TGTGCAGAAAAAACGAGGGGGGGTTTGCGGATGAACACTGAAGCTTTCTTT. Encoded protein: CAEKTRGGLRMNTEAFF.

This clonotype turned up a few times. The rearrangement links TRBV28 to TRBJ2-7; D unclear. The CDR3 has 10 residues. V was pared by 6 bases and J by 3 bases, with 3 bases between. Germline V CDR1 and CDR2: MDHEN, SYDVKM. CDR3 coding DNA: TGTGCCAGCAGCAACTACGAGCAGTACTTC. Amino acid sequence: CASSNYEQYF.

This clonotype was recorded at least ten times. The V and J genes are TRBV6-5 and TRBJ1-2; TRBD1 aligns across 8 bases. The trim removed 1 base at V and 4 bases at J, leaving 17 bases unmatched. The CDR3 spans 19 residues. Germline V lookup: CDR1 MNHEY, CDR2 SVGAGI. CDR3 sequence (DNA): TGTGCCAGCAGTTACTTATACCGGGACAGGACTTTCCGGGCCTATGGCTACACCTTC. Its translation is CASSYLYRDRTFRAYGYTF.

The chain joins TRBV7-3 to TRBJ2-3, with 7 bases aligning to TRBD2. Germline V gene sequence: CDR1 SGHTA, CDR2 FQGTGA. The junction had 7 bases not matched to a gene; V was cut back by 4 bases and J by 3 bases. The CDR3 runs to 15 residues. In nucleotides, the CDR3 is TGTGCCAGCAGCTCCGGGCTAGCGGAAACAGATACGCAGTATTTT. Translation gives CASSSGLAETDTQYF.

This clonotype was detected a few times. The chain couples TRBV6-6 to TRBJ2-5; unclear D gene. V shed 6 bases and J shed 4 bases, with 9 bases lying between them. This CDR3 region has 12 residues. The germline V gene encodes CDR1 MNHNY and CDR2 SVGAGI (reference sequence). CDR3 in amino acids: CASSPPRETQYF. In DNA, the CDR3 is TGTGCCAGCAGCCCCCCTAGAGAGACCCAGTACTTC.

This clonotype was picked up many times. This rearrangement joins TRBV7-2 to TRBJ2-1; 8 nucleotides match TRBD2. Losses at the gene ends were 5 bases for V and 1 base for J; bases not matched to a gene: 10. The CDR3 has 17 residues. From germline, CDR1 is SGHTA and CDR2 FQGNSA. CDR3 amino acids: CASSPTSSGFSYNEQFF. The CDR3, as DNA: TGTGCCAGCAGCCCAACCTCTAGCGGGTTTTCCTACAATGAGCAGTTCTTC.

This clonotype showed up many times. The rearrangement uses TRBV21-1 and TRBJ2-7. TRBV21-1 is assigned pseudogene status. The CDR3 extends over 10 amino acids. In DNA, the CDR3 is TGTGCCAGCAGCGACTACGAGCAGTACTTC. Protein: CASSDYEQYF.

This clonotype occurred many times. The genes are TRBV5-1 and TRBJ2-4; 9 positions match TRBD2. The CDR3 covers 15 residues. V shed 3 bases, J shed 7 bases, and the junction held 8 bases outside the gene matches. CDR1 SGHRS and CDR2 YFSETQ come from the germline V gene. The CDR3 DNA reads TGCGCCAGCAGCTCGGGCTTTAGCGGGAGTAACATTCAGTACTTC. This gives the protein CASSSGFSGSNIQYF.

The table lists this clonotype with many counts. The chain recombines TRBV6-5 with TRBJ2-7; 7 bases are a match to TRBD1. This CDR3 contains 15 residues. From germline, CDR1 is MNHEY and CDR2 SVGAGI. The junction had 7 bases not matched to a gene; V was cut back by 0 bases and J by 5 bases. This CDR3 is CASSYSGQGVHEQYF. Here the CDR3 DNA reads TGTGCCAGCAGTTACTCAGGGCAGGGGGTCCACGAGCAGTACTTC.

In this sample, this clonotype turned up many times. V usage is TRBV6-5 and J usage is TRBJ1-6; tentatively, D is TRBD1 (5 bases). The CDR3 is 15 amino acids. The V gene's germline CDR1 is MNHEY and CDR2 SVGAGI. The V end was cut by 5 bases, the J end by 7 bases, with 15 bases between. The CDR3 DNA reads as TGTGCCAGCAGTAGATACAAAGACAGCAATTCACCCCTCCACTTT. Protein product: CASSRYKDSNSPLHF.

This clonotype was found many times. This chain links TRBV20-1 with TRBJ2-1; TRBD1 is a possible D gene (5 bases). This CDR3 is 14 amino acids long. V gave up 1 base and J gave up 3 bases, with 10 bases separating them. Germline V lookup: CDR1 DFQATT, CDR2 SNEGSKA (reference sequence). The CDR3 bases are TGCAGTGCTAGAGTATCAGGGAACTACAATGAGCAGTTCTTC. Encoded protein: CSARVSGNYNEQFF.